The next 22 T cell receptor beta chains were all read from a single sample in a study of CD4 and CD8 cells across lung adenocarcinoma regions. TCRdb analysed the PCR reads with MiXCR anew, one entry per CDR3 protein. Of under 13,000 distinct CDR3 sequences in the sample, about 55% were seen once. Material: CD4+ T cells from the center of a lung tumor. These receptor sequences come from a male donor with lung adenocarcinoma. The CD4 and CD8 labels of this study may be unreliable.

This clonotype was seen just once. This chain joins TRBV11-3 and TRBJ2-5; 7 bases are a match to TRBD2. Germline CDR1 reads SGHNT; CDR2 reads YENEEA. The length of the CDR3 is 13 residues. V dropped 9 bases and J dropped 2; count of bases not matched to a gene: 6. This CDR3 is CASRLARQETQYF. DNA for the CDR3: TGTGCCAGTCGACTAGCACGGCAAGAGACCCAGTACTTC. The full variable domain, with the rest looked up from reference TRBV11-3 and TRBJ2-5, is EAGVVQSPRYKIIEKKQPVAFWCNPISGHNTLYWYLQNLGQGPELLIRYENEEAVDDSQLPKDRFSAERLKGVDSTLKIQPAELGDSAVYLCASRLARQETQYFGPGTRLLVL.

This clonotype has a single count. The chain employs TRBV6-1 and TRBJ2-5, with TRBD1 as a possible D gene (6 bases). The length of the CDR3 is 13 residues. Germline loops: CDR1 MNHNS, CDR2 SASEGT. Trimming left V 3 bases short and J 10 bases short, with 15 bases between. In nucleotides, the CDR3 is TGTGCCAGCAGTGACAGGGGTGAAAAGATCCAGTACTTC. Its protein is CASSDRGEKIQYF.

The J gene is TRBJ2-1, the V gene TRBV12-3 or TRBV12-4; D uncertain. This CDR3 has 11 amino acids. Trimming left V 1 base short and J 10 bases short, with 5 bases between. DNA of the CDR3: TGTGCCAGCAGTTTAGAATCCGAGCAGTTCTTC. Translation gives CASSLESEQFF.

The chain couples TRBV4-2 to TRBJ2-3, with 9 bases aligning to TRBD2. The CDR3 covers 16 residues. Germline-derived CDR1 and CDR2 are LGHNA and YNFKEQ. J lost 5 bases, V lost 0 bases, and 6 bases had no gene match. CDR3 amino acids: CASSQEASGEVDTQYF. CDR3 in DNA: TGTGCCAGCAGCCAAGAAGCTAGCGGGGAGGTAGATACGCAGTATTTT.

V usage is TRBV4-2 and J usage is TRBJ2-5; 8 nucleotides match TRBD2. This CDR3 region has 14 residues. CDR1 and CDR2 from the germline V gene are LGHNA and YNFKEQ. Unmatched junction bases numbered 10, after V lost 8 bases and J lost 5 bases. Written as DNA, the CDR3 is TGTGCCAGCGGGAACGGGGGGGCCGGGGAGACCCAGTACTTC. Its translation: CASGNGGAGETQYF.

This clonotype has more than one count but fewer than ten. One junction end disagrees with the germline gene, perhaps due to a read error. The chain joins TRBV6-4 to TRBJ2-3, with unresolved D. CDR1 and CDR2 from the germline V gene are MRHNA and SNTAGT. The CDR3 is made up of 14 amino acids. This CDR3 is CAGSERGGLDTQYF. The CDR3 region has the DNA TGTGCCGGCAGTGAGCGCGGTGGCTTAGATACCCAGTATTTC.

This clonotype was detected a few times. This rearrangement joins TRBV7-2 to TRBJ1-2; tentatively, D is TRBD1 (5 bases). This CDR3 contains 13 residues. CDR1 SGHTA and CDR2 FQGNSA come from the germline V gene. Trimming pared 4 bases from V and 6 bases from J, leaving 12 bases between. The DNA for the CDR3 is TGTGCCAGCAGCTCCCGTGGAGGGGATGGCTACACCTTC. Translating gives CASSSRGGDGYTF.

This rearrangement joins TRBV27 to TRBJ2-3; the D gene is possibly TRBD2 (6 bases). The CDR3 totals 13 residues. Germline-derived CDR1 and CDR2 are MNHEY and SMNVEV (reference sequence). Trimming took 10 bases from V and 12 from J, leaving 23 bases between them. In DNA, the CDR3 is TGTGCCACGGGAGCCGGGGCCAGCAACATTCAGTATTTT. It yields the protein CATGAGASNIQYF.

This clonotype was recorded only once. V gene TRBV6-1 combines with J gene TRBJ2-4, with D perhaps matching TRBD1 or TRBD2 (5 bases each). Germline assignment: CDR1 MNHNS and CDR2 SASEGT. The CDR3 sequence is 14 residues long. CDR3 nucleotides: TGTGCGGGCAGAGGGGCGCTTGGGCAAGAGACGCAGTACTTC. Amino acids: CAGRGALGQETQYF.

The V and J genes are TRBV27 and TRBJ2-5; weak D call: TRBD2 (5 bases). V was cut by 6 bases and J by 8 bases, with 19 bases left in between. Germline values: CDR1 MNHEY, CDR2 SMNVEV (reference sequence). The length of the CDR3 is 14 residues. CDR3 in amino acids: CASSGTSDADTQYF. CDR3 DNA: TGTGCCAGCAGCGGTACTAGTGACGCCGATACCCAGTACTTC.

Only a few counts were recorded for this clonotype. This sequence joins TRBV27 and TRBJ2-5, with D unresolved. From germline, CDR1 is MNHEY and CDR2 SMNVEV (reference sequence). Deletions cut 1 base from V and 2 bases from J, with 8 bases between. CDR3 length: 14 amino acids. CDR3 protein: CASSLYDQQETQYF. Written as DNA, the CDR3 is TGTGCCAGCAGTTTATATGACCAGCAAGAGACCCAGTACTTC.

CDR3 sequence reads: CASSPRTGDMNTEAFF. CDR3 coding DNA: TGTGCCAGCAGCCCTCGGACAGGGGACATGAACACTGAAGCTTTCTTT. The chain carries TRBV7-2 and TRBJ1-1; the match to TRBD1 covers 9 bases. V trimming: 5 bases; J trimming: 0 bases; junction bases outside the gene matches: 7. The length of the CDR3 is 16 residues. Germline V gives CDR1 SGHTA, CDR2 FQGNSA.

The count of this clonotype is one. In DNA form, the CDR3 reads TGTGCCAGCAGTTCCACCGGGCTAGCCGGGGGGCGAGGCCCAGATACGCAGTACTTC. This sequence encodes CASSSTGLAGGRGPDTQYF. The genes are TRBV6-5 and TRBJ2-3, with D possibly TRBD2 on 7 matching bases. The end of the DNA aligns better with TRBJ2-7, so the J call may be wrong. In germline, CDR1 is MNHEY, CDR2 SVGAGI. The CDR3 runs to 19 residues.

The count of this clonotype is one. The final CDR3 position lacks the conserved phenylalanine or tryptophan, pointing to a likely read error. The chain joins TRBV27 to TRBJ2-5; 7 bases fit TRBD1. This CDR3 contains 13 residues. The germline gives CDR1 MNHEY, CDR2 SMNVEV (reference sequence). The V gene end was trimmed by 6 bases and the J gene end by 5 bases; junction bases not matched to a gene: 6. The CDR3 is CASSHRGMETQYS. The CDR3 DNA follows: TGTGCCAGCAGCCACAGGGGTATGGAGACCCAGTACTCG.

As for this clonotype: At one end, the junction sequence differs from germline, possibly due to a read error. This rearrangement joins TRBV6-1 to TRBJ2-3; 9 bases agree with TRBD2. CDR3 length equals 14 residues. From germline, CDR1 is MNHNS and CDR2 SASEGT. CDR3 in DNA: TGTGCCAGCAGTGATACTAGCGGGCCAGAGACGCAGTACTTT. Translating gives CASSDTSGPETQYF.

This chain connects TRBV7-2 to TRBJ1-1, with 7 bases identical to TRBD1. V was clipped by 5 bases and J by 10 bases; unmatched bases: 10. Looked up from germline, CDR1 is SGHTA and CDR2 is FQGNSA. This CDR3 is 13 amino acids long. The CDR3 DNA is TGTGCCAGCAGCCAGACGGCAAACAGGGGAGCTTTCTTT. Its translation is CASSQTANRGAFF. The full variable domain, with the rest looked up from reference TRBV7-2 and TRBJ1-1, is GAGVSQSPSNKVTEKGKDVELRCDPISGHTALYWYRQSLGQGLEFLIYFQGNSAPDKSGLPSDRFSAERTGGSVSTLTIQRTQQEDSAVYLCASSQTANRGAFFGQGTRLTVV.

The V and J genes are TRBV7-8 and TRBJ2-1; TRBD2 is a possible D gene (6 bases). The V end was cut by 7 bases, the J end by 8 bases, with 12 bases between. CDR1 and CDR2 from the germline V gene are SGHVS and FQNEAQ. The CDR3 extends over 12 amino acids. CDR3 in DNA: TGTGCCAGCACCCAAAGCGGGTATGAGCAGTTCTTC. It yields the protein CASTQSGYEQFF.

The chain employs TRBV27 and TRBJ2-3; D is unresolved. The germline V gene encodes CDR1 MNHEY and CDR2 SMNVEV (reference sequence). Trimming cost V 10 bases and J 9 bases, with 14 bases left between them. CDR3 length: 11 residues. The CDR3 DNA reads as TGTGCCACCCTTAGCCAAGAGACGCAGTATTTT. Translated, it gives CATLSQETQYF.

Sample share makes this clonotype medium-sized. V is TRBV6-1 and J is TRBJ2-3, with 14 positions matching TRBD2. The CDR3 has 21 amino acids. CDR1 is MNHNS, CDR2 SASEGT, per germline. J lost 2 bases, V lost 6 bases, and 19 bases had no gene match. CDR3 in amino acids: CASSTVPTGTSGSWVTDTQYF. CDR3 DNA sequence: TGTGCCAGCAGCACGGTACCAACAGGGACTAGCGGGAGTTGGGTCACAGATACGCAGTATTTT.

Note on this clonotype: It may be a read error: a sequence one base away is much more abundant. CDR3 sequence reads: CASSVGGGRAGEQYF. In DNA form, the CDR3 reads TGCGCCAGCAGTGTTGGGGGGGGGAGGGCGGGTGAGCAGTACTTC. This chain connects TRBV10-1 to TRBJ2-4, with TRBD2 matching over 7 bases. With V trimmed by 4 bases and J by 13 bases, 16 bases remained unmatched. The CDR3 consists of 15 residues. Germline-derived CDR1 and CDR2 are WNHNN and SYGVQD (reference sequence).

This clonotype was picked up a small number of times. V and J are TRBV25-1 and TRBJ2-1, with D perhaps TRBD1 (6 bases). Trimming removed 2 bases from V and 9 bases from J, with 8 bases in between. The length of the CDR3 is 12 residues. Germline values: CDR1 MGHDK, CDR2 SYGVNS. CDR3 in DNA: TGTGCCAGCAGTGAACAGGGGTTTGAGCAGTTCTTC. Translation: CASSEQGFEQFF.

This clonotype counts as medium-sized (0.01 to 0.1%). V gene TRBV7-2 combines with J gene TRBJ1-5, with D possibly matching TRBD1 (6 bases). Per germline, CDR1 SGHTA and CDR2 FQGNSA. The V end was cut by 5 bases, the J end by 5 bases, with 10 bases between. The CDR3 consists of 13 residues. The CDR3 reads CASSRQGYQPQHF. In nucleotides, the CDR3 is TGTGCCAGCAGCCGCCAGGGGTATCAGCCCCAGCATTTT.